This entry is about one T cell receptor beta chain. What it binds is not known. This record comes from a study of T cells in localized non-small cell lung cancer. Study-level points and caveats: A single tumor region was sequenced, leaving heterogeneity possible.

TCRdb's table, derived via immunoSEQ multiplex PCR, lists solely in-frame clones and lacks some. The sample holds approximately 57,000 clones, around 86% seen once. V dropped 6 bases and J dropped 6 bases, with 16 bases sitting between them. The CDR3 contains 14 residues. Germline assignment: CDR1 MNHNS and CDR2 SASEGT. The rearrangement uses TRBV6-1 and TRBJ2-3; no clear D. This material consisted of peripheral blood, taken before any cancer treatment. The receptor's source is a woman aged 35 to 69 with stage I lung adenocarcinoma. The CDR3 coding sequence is TGTGCCAGCAGACCAACAGAGTTGGGTGATACGCAGTATTTT. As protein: CASRPTELGDTQYF.